These 10 T cell receptor beta chains share one sample of origin, sequenced in a study of identical twins. TCRdb called the 5' RACE reads again in MiXCR, with one record for every CDR3 protein. The repertoire holds 450,000 to 650,000 distinct CDR3 sequences, with 9.6% as singletons. These records were also assigned to another study, of yellow fever vaccine responses in identical twins.

Specimen: PBMCs. The receptors were gathered from a young woman in good health.

In this sample, this clonotype turned up a few times. The V and J genes are TRBV20-1 and TRBJ2-3; weak D call: TRBD2 (6 bases). CDR1 is DFQATT and CDR2 is SNEGSKA in the germline V gene (reference sequence). The CDR3 has 14 residues. Trimming pared 2 bases from V and 4 bases from J, leaving 13 bases between. The CDR3 spells CSARSNGTPDTQYF. The CDR3 nucleotides are TGCAGTGCTAGATCAAATGGGACTCCAGATACGCAGTATTTT.

There are a few counts of this clonotype. The chain joins TRBV20-1 to TRBJ2-7, with 8 nucleotides matching TRBD2. With 0 bases clipped from V and 1 base from J, the junction kept 17 bases outside the gene matches. The CDR3 runs 19 residues. Germline CDR1 DFQATT, CDR2 SNEGSKA (reference sequence). CDR3 in amino acids: CSARDPLGTSSRPSYEQYF. DNA for the CDR3: TGCAGTGCTAGAGATCCTTTAGGGACTAGTAGTCGGCCTTCCTACGAGCAGTACTTC.

The V and J genes are TRBV2 and TRBJ2-5, with D possibly being TRBD2 (5 bases). Trimming removed 8 bases from V and 5 bases from J, with 12 bases in between. This CDR3 is built from 12 residues. Germline V gene sequence: CDR1 SNHLY, CDR2 FYNNEI. The CDR3 sequence is CASAGPGETQYF. CDR3 DNA: TGTGCCAGCGCGGGTCCGGGGGAGACCCAGTACTTC.

The CDR3 reads CSARDSSTGKETQYF. For the CDR3, the DNA is TGCAGTGCTAGAGATTCCTCGACAGGGAAAGAGACCCAGTACTTC. V is TRBV20-1 and J is TRBJ2-5; 7 bases align to TRBD1. This CDR3 contains 15 residues. V lost 0 bases to trimming and J lost 3 bases; unmatched junction nucleotides: 7. Germline values: CDR1 DFQATT, CDR2 SNEGSKA (reference sequence).

The rearrangement uses TRBV20-1 and TRBJ1-2; D is uncertain. The CDR3 has 12 amino acids. V was cut by 0 bases and J by 8 bases, with 10 bases left in between. Looked up from germline, CDR1 is DFQATT and CDR2 is SNEGSKA (reference sequence). Here the CDR3 reads CSARDSGGGYTF. DNA of the CDR3: TGCAGTGCTAGAGATAGCGGAGGAGGCTACACCTTC.

The table lists this clonotype with many counts. The gene calls are TRBV12-3 or TRBV12-4 and TRBJ2-3; TRBD2 agrees at 11 bases. V shed 5 bases and J 1 base; nucleotides not matched to a gene: 2. The CDR3 has 15 amino acids. The CDR3 nucleotides are TGTGCCAGCAGTGCGGGACTAGCGGGCACAGATACGCAGTATTTT. Translation: CASSAGLAGTDTQYF.

This clonotype was seen ten or more times. The V gene is TRBV12-3 or TRBV12-4, the J gene TRBJ2-1, with 7 bases lining up with TRBD1. Trimming removed 6 bases from V and 8 bases from J; junction bases left unmatched: 10. The CDR3 consists of 14 residues. The DNA of the CDR3 is TGTGCCAGCAGGCGGACAGGTCTTTTGGATGAGCAGTTCTTC. Residues: CASRRTGLLDEQFF.

A few counts support this clonotype. The chain carries TRBV29-1 and TRBJ1-1; no firm D call. Trimming stripped 5 bases from V and 4 bases from J, with 11 bases between. The CDR3 covers 12 residues. Germline CDR1 reads SQVTM; CDR2 reads ANQGSEA. The CDR3 coding sequence is TGCAGCGTTCATGAGGACGGCACTGAAGCTTTCTTT. Its translation: CSVHEDGTEAFF. The full variable domain, completed using reference TRBV29-1 and TRBJ1-1, is SAVISQKPSRDICQRGTSLTIQCQVDSQVTMMFWYRQQPGQSLTLIATANQGSEATYESGFVIDKFPISRPNLTFSTLTVSNMSPEDSSIYLCSVHEDGTEAFFGQGTRLTVV.

This clonotype has just a few counts. J is TRBJ1-1 and V is TRBV7-9; weak D call: TRBD1 (6 bases). V was trimmed by 2 bases and J by 4 bases, leaving 14 bases between them. The germline CDR1 and CDR2 sequences are SEHNR and FQNEAQ (reference sequence). The CDR3 loop spans 15 amino acids. CDR3 region: CASSLTLGGRTEAFF. The CDR3 DNA reads as TGTGCCAGCAGCTTAACGCTCGGGGGGCGCACTGAAGCTTTCTTT. The full variable domain, in which reference TRBV7-9 and TRBJ1-1 provide the parts outside the CDR3, is DTGVSQNPRHKITKRGQNVTFRCDPISEHNRLYWYRQTLGQGPEFLTYFQNEAQLEKSRLLSDRFSAERPKGSFSTLEIQRTEQGDSAMYLCASSLTLGGRTEAFFGQGTRLTVV.

The rearrangement links TRBV4-3 to TRBJ2-1; weak D call: TRBD2 (6 bases). Germline V gene lookup returns CDR1 LGHNA and CDR2 YSLEER. V was trimmed by 0 bases and J by 8 bases, leaving 14 bases between them. This CDR3 comprises 15 residues. The CDR3 loop is CASSQERLALDEQFF. CDR3 nucleotides: TGCGCCAGCAGCCAAGAGCGGCTAGCGCTCGATGAGCAGTTCTTC.